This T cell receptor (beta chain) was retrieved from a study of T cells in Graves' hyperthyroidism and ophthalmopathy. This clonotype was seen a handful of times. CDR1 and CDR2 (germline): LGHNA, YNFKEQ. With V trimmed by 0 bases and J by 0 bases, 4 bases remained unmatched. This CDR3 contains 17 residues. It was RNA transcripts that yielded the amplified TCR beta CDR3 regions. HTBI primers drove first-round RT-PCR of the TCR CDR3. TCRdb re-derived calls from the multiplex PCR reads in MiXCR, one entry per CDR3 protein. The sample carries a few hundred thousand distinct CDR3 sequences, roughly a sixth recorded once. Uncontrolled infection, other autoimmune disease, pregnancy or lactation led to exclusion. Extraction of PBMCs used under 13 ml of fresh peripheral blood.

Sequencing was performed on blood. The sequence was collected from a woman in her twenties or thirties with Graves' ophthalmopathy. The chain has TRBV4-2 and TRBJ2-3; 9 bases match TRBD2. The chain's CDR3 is CASSQEQLAGSTDTQYF. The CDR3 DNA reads TGTGCCAGCAGCCAAGAACAACTAGCGGGCAGCACAGATACGCAGTATTTT.